The 31 T cell receptor gamma chains presented below share a single source sample, sequenced in a study of gamma-delta chains in newborns, infants, children. TCRdb fed the reads to CATT. Its listing shows 75 to 100 gamma-chain clones. The input for sequencing was blood, taken at week 1. The receptors here all came from a child who was a newborn, infant or young child, either healthy, febrile or measles-vaccinated (not recorded which). This table probably holds off-target reads from a library built for another chain.

The V gene reported is TRGV9; the J gene is uncalled. The CDR3 covers 24 residues. Per the germline V gene, CDR1 is GITISATS and CDR2 is ISYDGTV (reference sequence). The CDR3, as DNA: TGTGCCTTGGGAGAAGGCCTTCTAAACCGGATTACTCGGGGATACGTGGGAAGGGCAGCACAACTCTTCTTT. The encoded protein is CALGEGLLNRITRGYVGRAAQLFF.

The sample holds one count of this clone. The DNA is left out, because the CDR3 cannot be placed on it with certainty; the CDR3 is given as TCRdb lists it. The J gene is uncalled and the V gene is TRGV9. Germline CDR1 and CDR2: GITISATS and ISYDGTV (reference sequence). 26 amino acids form the CDR3, both terminal residues included. The CDR3 reads CACDTVLGVSSWDTRQMFFGTGIKLF.

V usage is TRGV5 and J usage is TRGJ1 or TRGJ2. Germline V gene data show CDR1 as VINAFY and CDR2 as YDVSNSKD. The CDR3 length is 10 residues. V was pared by 5 bases and J by 9 bases, with 4 bases of the junction left unmatched. The CDR3: CATWGSKKLF. For the CDR3, the DNA is TGTGCCACCTGGGGTTCTAAGAAACTCTTT.

Comments on this clone: The DNA is left out, because the CDR3 cannot be placed on it with certainty; the CDR3 is given as TCRdb lists it. The V segment is TRGV9, and no J call was made. CDR1 is GITISATS, CDR2 ISYDGTV, per germline (reference sequence). The CDR3 is 29 residues long, ends included. This CDR3 is CACDNLRTGGYGTPWDTRQMFFGTGIKLF.

This clone was seen once. It is unclear where the CDR3 begins or ends on the DNA, so no DNA is shown, and the CDR3 is as TCRdb lists it. There is no J gene call, but TRGV9 is given as the V gene. CDR1 is GITISATS, CDR2 ISYDGTV, per germline (reference sequence). Ends included, the CDR3 has 27 residues. CDR3 sequence: CACDTAGDTPLSWDTRQMFFGTGIKLF.

On this clone itself: The DNA is left out, because the CDR3 cannot be placed on it with certainty; the CDR3 is given as TCRdb lists it. The V gene is TRGV9; the J gene was not called. Germline CDR1 GITISATS, CDR2 ISYDGTV (reference sequence). The CDR3 numbers 24 amino acids, ends counted. CDR3 sequence reads: CACDPAGGSWDTRQMFFGTGIKLF.

Note on this clone: Because the CDR3's place on the DNA is in doubt, the DNA is left out and the CDR3 is given as listed by TCRdb. Here the V gene is TRGV9, but the J gene went uncalled. Germline CDR1 GITISATS, CDR2 ISYDGTV (reference sequence). The CDR3 adds up to 27 amino acids, both ends counted. The CDR3: CACDTYWGTDRSWDTRQMFFGTGIKLF.

The J gene has no call, while the V gene is TRGV9. The CDR3 loop spans 18 amino acids. Germline values: CDR1 GITISATS, CDR2 ISYDGTV (reference sequence). The CDR3 coding sequence is TGTGCCTGTGACACTATTAGGTCCCCAGCTGAATTGACAGCACAACTCTTCTTT. Its translation: CACDTIRSPAELTAQLFF.

Turning to this clone: The limits of the CDR3 on the DNA are not certain, so only TCRdb's listed CDR3 is given. No J gene call was made, and the V gene is TRGV9. The CDR3 spans 25 amino acids, including both terminal residues. In germline, CDR1 is GITISATS, CDR2 ISYDGTV (reference sequence). The CDR3 sequence: CACDTAGGPSWDTRQMFFGTGIKLF.

A remark on this clone: The DNA is left out, because the CDR3 cannot be placed on it with certainty; the CDR3 is given as TCRdb lists it. The J gene is uncalled and the V gene is TRGV9. The CDR3 is 27 amino acids long, termini counted. Germline CDR1 is GITISATS and CDR2 is ISYDGTV (reference sequence). Here the CDR3 reads CACDSVLGDTYSWDTRQMFFGTGIKLF.

Remarks on this clone: The DNA is left out, because the CDR3 cannot be placed on it with certainty; the CDR3 is given as TCRdb lists it. No J gene was named, though the V gene is TRGV9. The CDR3 contains 25 residues when both ends are counted. CDR1 and CDR2 from the germline V gene are GITISATS and ISYDGTV (reference sequence). CDR3 protein: CACDAGGYGTWDTRQMFFGTGIKLF.

Points on this clone: The limits of the CDR3 on the DNA are not certain, so only TCRdb's listed CDR3 is given. The CDR3 is CACDTGGYGSSWDTRQMFFGTGIKLF. No J gene was assigned, while the V gene was called as TRGV9. CDR1 is GITISATS, CDR2 ISYDGTV, per germline (reference sequence). The CDR3 is 26 amino acids long, termini counted.

The chain joins TRGV4 to TRGJ1 or TRGJ2. Germline CDR1 EGSTGY, CDR2 YDSYTSSV. This CDR3 region has 12 residues. V lost 4 bases to trimming and J lost 3 bases; unmatched junction nucleotides: 3. The CDR3 DNA reads TGTGCCACCTGGGAGCTTTATTATAAGAAACTCTTT. It yields the protein CATWELYYKKLF.

This clone has just a few counts. It is unclear where the CDR3 begins or ends on the DNA, so no DNA is shown, and the CDR3 is as TCRdb lists it. CDR3 protein: CACDNTGGSWDTRQMFFGTGIKLF. The J gene was not called, though the V gene is TRGV9. The germline CDR1 and CDR2 sequences are GITISATS and ISYDGTV (reference sequence). With termini counted, the CDR3 has 24 amino acids.

V gene TRGV9 was called; the J gene was not. The germline CDR1 and CDR2 sequences are GITISATS and ISYDGTV (reference sequence). There are 16 residues in the CDR3. CDR3 DNA: TGTGCCTGTGACACTTTGGGGGATACTTTGACAGCACAACTCTTCTTT. This translates into CACDTLGDTLTAQLFF.

The V gene corresponds to TRGV9; no J gene was called. The CDR3 spans 14 residues. Germline V CDR1 and CDR2: GITISATS, ISYDGTV (reference sequence). CDR3 loop: CACDTWGMTAQLFF. The CDR3 nucleotides are TGTGCCTGTGACACCTGGGGGATGACAGCACAACTCTTCTTT.

The chain is built from TRGV8 and TRGJ1 or TRGJ2. V dropped 3 bases and J dropped 9; count of bases not matched to a gene: 5. Germline V gene data show CDR1 as VENAVY and CDR2 as YDSYNSRV. The CDR3 extends over 11 amino acids. The CDR3 DNA sequence: TGTGCCACCTGGGATGGTGGTAAGAAACTCTTT. Its protein product is CATWDGGKKLF.

Concerning this clone itself: The DNA is left out, because the CDR3 cannot be placed on it with certainty; the CDR3 is given as TCRdb lists it. CDR3 loop: CACDTGWGSSWDTRQMFFGTGIKLF. No call exists for the J gene, whereas the V gene is TRGV9. A total of 25 residues make up the CDR3, ends included. Germline CDR1 GITISATS, CDR2 ISYDGTV (reference sequence).

For this clone: The DNA is left out, because the CDR3 cannot be placed on it with certainty; the CDR3 is given as TCRdb lists it. The J gene is uncalled and the V gene is TRGV9. Looked up from germline, CDR1 is GITISATS and CDR2 is ISYDGTV (reference sequence). The CDR3 comprises 26 residues, both ends counted. The CDR3 spells CACDKVLGDTSWDTRQMFFGTGIKLF.

To note about this clone: The DNA is left out, because the CDR3 cannot be placed on it with certainty; the CDR3 is given as TCRdb lists it. V gene TRGV9 was called; the J gene was not. Per the germline V gene, CDR1 is GITISATS and CDR2 is ISYDGTV (reference sequence). The CDR3 comprises 24 residues, both ends counted. CDR3 amino acids: CACDNWGSSWDTRQMFFGTGIKLF.

Regarding this clone: It is unclear where the CDR3 begins or ends on the DNA, so no DNA is shown, and the CDR3 is as TCRdb lists it. The V gene is TRGV9; the J gene was not called. From its first to its last residue, the CDR3 has 27 amino acids. The germline V gene has CDR1 GITISATS and CDR2 ISYDGTV (reference sequence). CDR3 amino acids: CACDTVLGDTQTWDTRQMFFGTGIKLF.

Turning to this clone: The DNA is omitted, as the CDR3 cannot be located on it reliably, and the CDR3 follows TCRdb's listing. The J gene went uncalled, whereas the V gene is TRGV9. Counting both end residues, the CDR3 totals 25 amino acids. The germline gives CDR1 GITISATS, CDR2 ISYDGTV (reference sequence). The CDR3 loop reads CACDVLGDSSWDTRQMFFGTGIKLF.

The V gene is listed as TRGV9; no J gene was called. The germline CDR1 and CDR2 sequences are GITISATS and ISYDGTV (reference sequence). There are 18 residues in the CDR3. The CDR3 DNA reads TGTGCCTGTGACACCGTCGGGGGATTGGGGCTTTTGACAGCACAACTCTTCTTT. Its translation is CACDTVGGLGLLTAQLFF.

TRGV9 is the V gene, and the J gene was not called. In germline, CDR1 is GITISATS, CDR2 ISYDGTV (reference sequence). The CDR3 is made up of 15 amino acids. This CDR3 reads CACDSLLGETAQLFF. CDR3 DNA sequence: TGTGCCTGTGACTCCCTACTGGGGGAGACAGCACAACTCTTCTTT.

About this clone itself: No DNA is shown, since the ends of the CDR3 on it are uncertain; the CDR3 is the one TCRdb lists. J gene calling gave no result, while the V gene is TRGV9. Germline V gene lookup returns CDR1 GITISATS and CDR2 ISYDGTV (reference sequence). With termini counted, the CDR3 has 25 amino acids. The CDR3 loop is CACDTWGGSSWDTRQMFFGTGIKLF.

In the case of this clone: No DNA is shown, since the ends of the CDR3 on it are uncertain; the CDR3 is the one TCRdb lists. J gene calling gave no result, while the V gene is TRGV9. The CDR3 sequence runs 25 residues, both termini included. Germline V gene data show CDR1 as GITISATS and CDR2 as ISYDGTV (reference sequence). The CDR3 sequence: CACDTVLGETWDTRQMFFGTGIKLF.

As for this clone: The limits of the CDR3 on the DNA are not certain, so only TCRdb's listed CDR3 is given. The V gene is listed as TRGV9; no J gene was called. The CDR3 spans 25 amino acids, including both terminal residues. CDR1 is GITISATS and CDR2 is ISYDGTV in the germline V gene (reference sequence). The CDR3 is CACDTGGYDSWDTRQMFFGTGIKLF.

This clone was detected only once. No call exists for the J gene, whereas the V gene is TRGV9. The length of the CDR3 is 14 residues. In germline, CDR1 is GITISATS, CDR2 ISYDGTV (reference sequence). Here the CDR3 reads CACDRLGRTAQLFF. Written as DNA, the CDR3 is TGTGCCTGTGACAGACTGGGGAGAACAGCACAACTCTTCTTT.

Concerning this clone: Because the CDR3's place on the DNA is in doubt, the DNA is left out and the CDR3 is given as listed by TCRdb. The V gene is TRGV9, but the J gene lacks a call. CDR1 is GITISATS, CDR2 ISYDGTV, per germline (reference sequence). The CDR3 comprises 26 residues, both ends counted. CDR3 region: CACDPILGDASWDTRQMFFGTGIKLF.

V gene assignment gives TRGV9, but the J gene was left uncalled. CDR1 is GITISATS and CDR2 is ISYDGTV in the germline V gene (reference sequence). This CDR3 is built from 19 residues. The CDR3: CACVPYWGGLEGLTAQLFF. DNA of the CDR3: TGTGCCTGTGTCCCGTACTGGGGGGGACTTGAGGGTTTGACAGCACAACTCTTCTTT.

A note on this clone: The limits of the CDR3 on the DNA are not certain, so only TCRdb's listed CDR3 is given. No J gene call was made, and the V gene is TRGV9. Germline lookup yields CDR1 GITISATS and CDR2 ISYDGTV (reference sequence). The CDR3 numbers 25 amino acids, ends counted. The CDR3 spells CACDNTGGYAWDTRQMFFGTGIKLF.